This T cell receptor beta chain was captured by sequencing in a study of blood T cells in healthy people across ages. Study-level points and caveats: Per million T cells, the diversity of TCR beta decreased roughly linearly as age advanced.

With 4 bases removed from V and 5 bases from J, the gap between germline ends came to 14 bases. Germline-derived CDR1 and CDR2 are MNHEY and SVGAGI. The CDR3 consists of 14 residues. Alongside a J-beta primer mix, a sample-barcoded 5' primer served in a second PCR lasting roughly 6 to 11 cycles. No fewer than 3 million CDR3-containing paired-end reads came from each sample. TCRdb called the 5' RACE reads again in MiXCR, with one record for every CDR3 protein. The sample consists of some 900,000 distinct CDR3 sequences, approximately 49% of them appearing once. Regarding this clonotype: Its antigen remains unidentified. This could be a read error, since a much larger clone is one nucleotide away.

Isolated per sample were at least 6 million PBMCs. V is TRBV6-5 and J is TRBJ2-5, with a weak D call TRBD1 (5 bases). The sequenced material came from blood. The receptor was derived from a man younger than 40 in good health. CDR3 bases: TGTGCCAGCAGTTCGGACAAGGGGCGGGAGACCCAGTACTTC. It encodes CASSSDKGRETQYF.